The table lists the clone carrying this TCR beta chain with a few counts. Its antigen is as yet unknown. These data are taken from a study of T cells after yellow fever vaccination. About the study: Libraries from low-cell-number fractions were prepared with the SMART-Seq v4 Ultra Low Input RNA kit.

Overall study findings and caveats: Reappearing after the booster were most of the clones from primary vaccination (around 96% CD4, 88% CD8).

TCRdb called the 5' RACE reads again in MiXCR, with one record for every CDR3 protein. The sample has 400,000 or so distinct CDR3 sequences, 18% seen once; the top ten hold about 18%. With 7 bases removed from V and 7 bases from J, the gap between germline ends came to 13 bases. This CDR3 is 12 amino acids long. Germline V lookup: CDR1 SGHTA, CDR2 FQGNSA. The input for sequencing was PBMCs, taken before the yellow fever booster vaccination. The V gene is TRBV7-2, the J gene TRBJ1-2, with D unclear. This TCR was sampled from a young man who received the YFV17D yellow fever vaccine. The CDR3: CASTRFLFGYTF. The CDR3 nucleotides read TGTGCCAGCACCCGCTTCCTATTTGGCTACACCTTC. The full variable domain, completed using reference TRBV7-2 and TRBJ1-2, is GAGVSQSPSNKVTEKGKDVELRCDPISGHTALYWYRQSLGQGLEFLIYFQGNSAPDKSGLPSDRFSAERTGGSVSTLTIQRTQQEDSAVYLCASTRFLFGYTFGSGTRLTVV.